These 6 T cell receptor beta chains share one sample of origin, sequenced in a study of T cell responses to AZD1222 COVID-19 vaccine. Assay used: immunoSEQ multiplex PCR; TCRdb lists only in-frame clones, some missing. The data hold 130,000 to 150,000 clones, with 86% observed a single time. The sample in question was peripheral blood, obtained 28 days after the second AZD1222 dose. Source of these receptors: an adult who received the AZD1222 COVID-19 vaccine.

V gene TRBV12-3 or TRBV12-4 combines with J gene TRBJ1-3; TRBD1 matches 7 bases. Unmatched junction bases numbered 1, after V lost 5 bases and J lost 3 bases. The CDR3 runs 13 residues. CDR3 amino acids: CASSNRGGNTIYF. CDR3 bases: TGTGCCAGCAGTAACAGGGGTGGAAACACCATATATTTT.

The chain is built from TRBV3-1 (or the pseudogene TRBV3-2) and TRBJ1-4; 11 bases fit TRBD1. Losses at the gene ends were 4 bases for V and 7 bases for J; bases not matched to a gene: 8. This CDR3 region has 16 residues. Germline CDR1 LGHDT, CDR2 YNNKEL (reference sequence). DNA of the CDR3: TGTGCCAGCAGCCGAGACCGGGACAGGGGGGGTGAAAAACTGTTTTTT. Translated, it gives CASSRDRDRGGEKLFF.

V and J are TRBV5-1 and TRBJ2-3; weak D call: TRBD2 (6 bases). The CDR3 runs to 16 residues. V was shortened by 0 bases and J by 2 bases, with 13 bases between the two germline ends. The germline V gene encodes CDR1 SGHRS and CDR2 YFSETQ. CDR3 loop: CASSLDGGTYTDTQYF. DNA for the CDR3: TGCGCCAGCAGCTTGGATGGGGGGACCTACACAGATACGCAGTATTTT. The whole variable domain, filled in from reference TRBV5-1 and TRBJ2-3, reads KAGVTQTPRYLIKTRGQQVTLSCSPISGHRSVSWYQQTPGQGLQFLFEYFSETQRNKGNFPGRFSGRQFSNSRSEMNVSTLELGDSALYLCASSLDGGTYTDTQYFGPGTRLTVL.

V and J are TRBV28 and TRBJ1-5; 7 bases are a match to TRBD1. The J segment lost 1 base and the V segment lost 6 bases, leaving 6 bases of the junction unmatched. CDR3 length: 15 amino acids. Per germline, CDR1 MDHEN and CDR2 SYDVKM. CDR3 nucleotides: TGTGCCAGCAGGGCCGAGACAGGGAGCAATCAGCCCCAGCATTTT. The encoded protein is CASRAETGSNQPQHF.

The DNA of the CDR3 is TGCGCCAGCAGGGCAGGCCTAGCGGGACCGGAGACCCAGTACTTC. Amino acids: CASRAGLAGPETQYF. V is TRBV5-1 and J is TRBJ2-5, with 9 bases aligning to TRBD2. The ends lost 5 bases at V and 5 bases at J; junction bases unmatched: 10. The germline V gene encodes CDR1 SGHRS and CDR2 YFSETQ. This CDR3 is built from 15 residues.

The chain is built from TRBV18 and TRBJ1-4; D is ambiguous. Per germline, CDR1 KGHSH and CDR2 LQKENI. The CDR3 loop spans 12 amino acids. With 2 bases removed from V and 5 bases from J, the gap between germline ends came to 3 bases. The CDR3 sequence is CASSPENEKLFF. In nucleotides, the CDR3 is TGTGCCAGCTCACCAGAGAATGAAAAACTGTTTTTT. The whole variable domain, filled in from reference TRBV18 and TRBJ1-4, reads NAGVMQNPRHLVRRRGQEARLRCSPMKGHSHVYWYRQLPEEGLKFMVYLQKENIIDESGMPKERFSAEFPKEGPSILRIQQVVRGDSAAYFCASSPENEKLFFGSGTQLSVL.